This T cell receptor (beta chain) was retrieved from a study of shared clonotypes between healthy human individuals (dated by TCRdb to the early 2020s). Describing the broader study: The cohort included three men and a couple of women between 18 and 49 years of age. For each donor, CD4 naive and CD4 memory were each given three plates, CD8 naive was given two plates, and CD8 memory was given one plate. Per donor, leukapheresis produced somewhere between about 0.94 and 9 billion PBMCs. The study deeply sequenced blood TCR repertoires of about five healthy adults to estimate repertoire size and the extent of clonotype sharing between individuals. Libraries were prepared and TCR repertoires were sequenced by different laboratories using diverse techniques, in order to increase sequencing depth and limit assay-specific biases.

Using the deep immunoSEQ assay, TCR CDR3 regions were amplified from genomic DNA by multiplex PCR. Extracted genomic DNA from each cell subset was spread evenly across all wells of several immunoSEQ 96-well plates, with each plate serving as a replicate. Each replicate PCR for sorted subsets received roughly 0.2 ug genomic DNA, equal to about 30,000 T cell genomes. Purified libraries were measured with a Qubit 3.0 fluorometer, size-checked on a Bioanalyzer 2100, and measured again with the KAPA Library Quantification kit. A separate single-read 150-cycle Illumina NextSeq 550 flow cell was used to sequence each immunoSEQ 96-well plate. In the source study's methods: Because the immunoSEQ output held only junctional sequences and lacked quality scores, the filtering could not match the filtering applied to full-length reads. Sequences were annotated with PyIR, a Python wrapper for IgBLAST v1.9, using IMGT germline references to assign V/J genes and CDR3. Reads were filtered out if the reads had weak V/J assignments (E-value above 1e-6), no CDR3, stop codons, out-of-frame junctions, or ambiguous translated residues. V3J clonotypes were defined by identical inferred V gene, J gene, and CDR3 amino acid sequence. Percentage overlap between repertoires was computed as shared unique clonotypes divided by the size of the smaller repertoire. Repertoire richness was assessed with RTK rarefaction, the Chao1 estimator, and Recon v2.1 estimates of unobserved clonotypes. Generation probabilities were computed with OLGA for all TCRbeta clonotypes obtained by the gDNA method from four donors. Not all clones reach the TCRdb copy of this immuneACCESS table, which keeps in-frame sequences only. Checked studies attribute under half of the gap to unresolved V genes and leave the rest unexplained. V, J and clone size derive from that table, while D and trimming were established from the DNA sequence. The sample includes approximately 1.5 million clones, with 95% to 99% observed a single time. Approximately 0.45% of the sample is taken by the ten largest.

The paper's findings and limits, for the study overall: Clonotypes shared by all four sorted-subset donors showed higher generation probabilities than non-shared clonotypes. Sampling was limited to blood, and TCR repertoires in tissue likely differ from TCR repertoires in blood. Naive subsets generally had larger estimated clonotype richness than memory subsets did. Incomplete sequencing was indicated by rarefaction of sorted-subset datasets, despite the large sequencing depth. Based on pairwise subsampling, the degree of clonotype sharing among donors was expected to be affected by sequencing depth. Across four donors, approximately 5% of naive CD4, approximately 3.6% of naive CD8, around 2.5% of memory CD4, and approximately 0.4% of memory CD8 clonotypes were shared. The genetic and exposure-history diversity represented was limited by the small number of donors.

The donors were healthy, HIV-negative adults who had no recently reported acute infections or vaccinations. Every donor was a Caucasian adult living in Nashville, Tennessee, USA. CD4+ T cells were enriched through magnetic negative selection, after which naive cells were positively selected on CD45RA and the remaining negative fraction served as the memory subset. After blood collection by leukapheresis, PBMCs were isolated using Ficoll-Histopaque density gradient centrifugation and then cryopreserved in the vapor phase of liquid nitrogen. Analytical flow cytometry was used to check the purity and quantity of every magnetically sorted T cell population. From each sorted fraction, genomic DNA was isolated and quantified by UV absorbance on a Nanodrop 2000c. In the case of this clone: It lacks a known antigen. No per-base quality is available; no much larger clone lies one base away.

There are 18 amino acids in the CDR3, from cysteine to phenylalanine inclusive. Only the CDR3 part of the read is kept: 54 bases, read in frame from the first base. CDR1 is given as LNHDA and CDR2 as SQIVND, both from the germline V gene (reference sequence). Relative to germline, V is 3 bases shorter and J is 1 base shorter, with 20 bases between their ends. The sample taken for sequencing was naive CD4+ T cells sorted from blood. Sample cell subset or site, as interpreted from the label and publication: CD45RA+ positively selected. The sequence links TRBV19 to TRBJ2-3; the D gene cannot be named for sure. This TCR came from a man aged 30 to 45 in good health. CDR3 protein: CASSILVLTVSGTDTQYF. The nucleotides read TGTGCCAGTAGTATCCTCGTTCTCACCGTCTCGGGCACAGATACGCAGTATTTT.